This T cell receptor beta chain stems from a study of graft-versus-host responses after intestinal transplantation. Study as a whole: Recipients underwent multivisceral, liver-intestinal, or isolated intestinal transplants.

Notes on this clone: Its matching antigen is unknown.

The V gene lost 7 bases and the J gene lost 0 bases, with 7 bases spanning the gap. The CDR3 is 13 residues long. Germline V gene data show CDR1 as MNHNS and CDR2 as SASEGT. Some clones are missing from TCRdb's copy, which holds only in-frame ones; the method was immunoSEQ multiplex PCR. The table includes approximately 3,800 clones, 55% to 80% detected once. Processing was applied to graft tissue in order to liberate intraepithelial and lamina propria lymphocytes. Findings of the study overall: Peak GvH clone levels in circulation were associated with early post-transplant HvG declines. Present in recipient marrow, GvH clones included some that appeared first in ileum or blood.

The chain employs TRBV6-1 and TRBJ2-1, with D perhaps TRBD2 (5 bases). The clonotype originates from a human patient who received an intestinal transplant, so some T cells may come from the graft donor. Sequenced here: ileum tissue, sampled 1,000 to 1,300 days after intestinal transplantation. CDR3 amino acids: CASTGNSYNEQFF. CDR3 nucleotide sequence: TGTGCCAGCACCGGGAACTCCTACAATGAGCAGTTCTTC.